Here is one T cell receptor (beta chain) with its context. Assay used: immunoSEQ multiplex PCR; TCRdb lists only in-frame clones, some missing. The sample lists about 85,000 clones, around 93% occurring once. The entry originates in a study of T cell responses to AZD1222 COVID-19 vaccine. Germline lookup yields CDR1 LGHDT and CDR2 YNNKEL (reference sequence). Trimming stripped 1 base from V and 1 base from J, with 8 bases between. CDR3 size: 15 residues. Specimen: peripheral blood, collected 28 days after the second AZD1222 dose. This clonotype was obtained from an adult who received the AZD1222 COVID-19 vaccine. The V call is TRBV3-1 (or the pseudogene TRBV3-2), the J call TRBJ2-1; tentatively, D is TRBD1 (5 bases). Written as DNA, the CDR3 is TGTGCCAGCAGCCAAGTTCAGGGATCCTACAATGAGCAGTTCTTC. Amino acids: CASSQVQGSYNEQFF.